The 25 T cell receptor beta chains reported below all come from one sample, sequenced in a study of response to subunit inactivated influenza vaccine (dated by TCRdb to between 2017 and 2018). Libraries came from RT-PCR. Sequencing instrument: Illumina HiSeq 2500. TCRdb reprocessed the public reads (quality trimming at Q25 with fastp, clone calling with MiXCR) and kept in-frame beta chains. Rows are unified per CDR3 protein, each entry keeping the most common DNA and genes. The sample table holds around 570,000 distinct CDR3 sequences, of which around 11% were seen once. The ten largest make up approximately 10% of the sample. The same data also went into a second study, on T cells expressing NK-cell markers. Looking at the second paper: 5'RACE template switching, by which a universal primer site and unique molecular identifiers were added, was used to make TCR beta cDNA libraries.

Specimen: PBMCs from blood, collected on the day of vaccination. These receptors were collected from a man aged 45-65 years who received an inactivated influenza vaccine. Donor details come from another sample of the same person, matched by shared clones.

The CDR3 region has the DNA TGTGCCAGCCGGGACAGCGAAGGGTTTAATTCACCCCTCCACTTT. Translated, it gives CASRDSEGFNSPLHF. The chain joins TRBV6-2 or TRBV6-3 to TRBJ1-6; 7 bases agree with TRBD1. Germline lookup yields CDR1 MNHEY and CDR2 SVGEGT. The CDR3 covers 15 residues. J lost 6 bases, V lost 8 bases, and 10 bases had no gene match.

This chain uses TRBV5-1 with TRBJ2-3; weak D call: TRBD2 (6 bases). In germline, CDR1 is SGHRS, CDR2 YFSETQ. V was cut by 5 bases and J by 0 bases, with 13 bases left in between. The length of the CDR3 is 15 residues. Here the CDR3 DNA reads TGCGCCAGCAGACGGGACTCCGCTAGCACAGATACGCAGTATTTT. It is translated as CASRRDSASTDTQYF.

The V gene is TRBV2, the J gene TRBJ2-3, with D possibly matching TRBD2 (5 bases). The CDR3 contains 13 residues. The ends were cut back, 8 bases at V and 4 bases at J, with 13 bases in the middle. Germline CDR1 SNHLY, CDR2 FYNNEI. The DNA of the CDR3 is TGTGCCAGCGTGAGAGGGATTTCAGATACGCAGTATTTT. It specifies CASVRGISDTQYF.

V is TRBV6-2 or TRBV6-3 and J is TRBJ2-7, with 7 bases that match TRBD1. Germline V gene sequence: CDR1 MNHEY, CDR2 SVGEGT. There are 13 residues in the CDR3. With 7 bases clipped from V and 0 bases from J, the junction kept 3 bases outside the gene matches. CDR3 sequence reads: CASNRGSSYEQYF. The CDR3 DNA reads as TGTGCCAGCAACAGGGGAAGCTCCTACGAGCAGTACTTC.

This clonotype was picked up a small number of times. This chain joins TRBV11-2 and TRBJ1-1; D uncertain. From germline, CDR1 is SGHAT and CDR2 FQNNGV. With 0 bases removed from V and 6 bases from J, the gap between germline ends came to 14 bases. The CDR3 spans 15 residues. CDR3 nucleotide sequence: TGTGCCAGCAGCTTAGAAGCAATAAGGGTGGCTGAAGCTTTCTTT. It specifies CASSLEAIRVAEAFF.

This chain uses TRBV28 with TRBJ2-2, with unresolved D. This CDR3 has 13 amino acids. V dropped 2 bases and J dropped 9 bases, with 10 bases sitting between them. The germline V gene has CDR1 MDHEN and CDR2 SYDVKM. CDR3 nucleotide sequence: TGTGCCAGCAGTTTAGAGGCATCAAGGGAGCTGTTTTTT. As protein: CASSLEASRELFF.

This clonotype was seen a handful of times. This chain links TRBV6-1 with TRBJ2-4, with TRBD1 matching 10 bases. CDR1 is MNHNS, CDR2 SASEGT, per germline. V dropped 2 bases and J dropped 6; count of bases not matched to a gene: 7. The CDR3 consists of 16 residues. CDR3 in amino acids: CASSESTGQGVNIQYF. The CDR3 region has the DNA TGTGCCAGCAGTGAATCGACCGGACAGGGGGTAAACATTCAGTACTTC.

The chain employs TRBV6-1 and TRBJ2-7; D is undetermined. The V end was cut by 3 bases, the J end by 2 bases, with 14 bases between. CDR1 is MNHNS and CDR2 is SASEGT in the germline V gene. This CDR3 is built from 15 residues. CDR3 DNA sequence: TGTGCCAGCAGTGACTTCGTCGGTCTCGCCTACGAGCAGTACTTC. It yields the protein CASSDFVGLAYEQYF.

This clonotype was detected only a few times. This chain joins TRBV12-3 or TRBV12-4 and TRBJ1-4; tentative D call: TRBD1 (5 bases). V dropped 6 bases and J dropped 0 bases, with 14 bases sitting between them. This CDR3 is built from 16 residues. CDR3 sequence reads: CASSDQGAATNEKLFF. DNA for the CDR3: TGTGCCAGCAGCGACCAAGGGGCCGCAACTAATGAAAAACTGTTTTTT.

This clonotype was observed at least ten times. The genes are TRBV6-2 or TRBV6-3 and TRBJ2-5; 10 bases line up with TRBD1. CDR1 is MNHEY, CDR2 SVGEGT, per germline. The J segment lost 2 bases and the V segment lost 6 bases, leaving 12 bases of the junction unmatched. The CDR3 extends over 17 amino acids. The CDR3 spells CASSPGTGEKEQETQYF. CDR3 sequence (DNA): TGTGCCAGCAGCCCCGGGACAGGGGAAAAGGAGCAAGAGACCCAGTACTTC.

This rearrangement joins TRBV7-9 to TRBJ2-5, with 7 bases matching TRBD2. The length of the CDR3 is 16 residues. Trimming at V came to 5 bases and at J to 5 bases, leaving 14 bases not matched to a gene. Per the germline V gene, CDR1 is SEHNR and CDR2 is FQNEAQ (reference sequence). CDR3 bases: TGTGCCAGCAGCCCCCCCAACTGGGAGGGAGTGGAGACCCAGTACTTC. This gives the protein CASSPPNWEGVETQYF.

This chain joins TRBV11-2 and TRBJ2-3; TRBD1 might be the D (5 bases). From germline, CDR1 is SGHAT and CDR2 FQNNGV. The CDR3 is made up of 19 amino acids. The V end was cut by 2 bases, the J end by 4 bases, with 25 bases between. This chain's CDR3 is CASSLNIGAGPRFPDTQYF. CDR3 bases: TGTGCCAGCAGCTTAAATATAGGGGCAGGGCCCCGGTTCCCAGATACGCAGTATTTT. The full variable domain, its missing parts supplied by reference TRBV11-2 and TRBJ2-3, is EAGVAQSPRYKIIEKRQSVAFWCNPISGHATLYWYQQILGQGPKLLIQFQNNGVVDDSQLPKDRFSAERLKGVDSTLKIQPAKLEDSAVYLCASSLNIGAGPRFPDTQYFGPGTRLTVL.

This clonotype was observed at least ten times. The chain links TRBV14 to TRBJ2-5, with a tentative D call TRBD1 (5 bases). The CDR3 totals 13 residues. The V end was cut by 4 bases, the J end by 7 bases, with 13 bases between. Germline lookup yields CDR1 SGHDN and CDR2 FVKESK. CDR3 coding DNA: TGTGCCAGCAGCCGGGGCTCTCTGGGGACCCAGTACTTC. This sequence encodes CASSRGSLGTQYF.

The chain is built from TRBV20-1 and TRBJ1-5; the match to TRBD1 covers 10 bases. The CDR3 has 16 residues. In germline, CDR1 is DFQATT, CDR2 SNEGSKA (reference sequence). V trimming: 4 bases; J trimming: 4 bases; junction bases outside the gene matches: 10. CDR3 nucleotides: TGCAGTGCTACTCGACAGGGGGCCGCTATGAATCAGCCCCAGCATTTT. Translation: CSATRQGAAMNQPQHF.

In its sample, this clonotype was seen a few times. The chain recombines TRBV29-1 with TRBJ2-2; TRBD1 matches at 8 bases. The V gene's germline CDR1 is SQVTM and CDR2 ANQGSEA. The CDR3 sequence is 14 residues long. The trim removed 4 bases at V and 6 bases at J, leaving 7 bases unmatched. The CDR3 protein is CSVGPRGRPGELFF. CDR3 sequence (DNA): TGCAGCGTTGGGCCCAGGGGGCGACCCGGGGAGCTGTTTTTT.

The chain carries TRBV28 and TRBJ1-5; D not certain. The ends were cut back, 0 bases at V and 0 bases at J, with 3 bases in the middle. The CDR3 length is 14 residues. The germline V gene encodes CDR1 MDHEN and CDR2 SYDVKM. CDR3 DNA: TGTGCCAGCAGTTTATGGATTAGCAATCAGCCCCAGCATTTT. Amino acids: CASSLWISNQPQHF.

This clonotype was seen only a few times. The chain is built from TRBV10-3 and TRBJ2-2; a weak D match, TRBD2 (6 bases). The CDR3 runs to 14 residues. Trimming took 4 bases from V and 6 from J, leaving 12 bases between them. CDR1 and CDR2 (germline): ENHRY, SYGVKD. The CDR3 sequence is CAISGSGVAGELFF. Here the CDR3 DNA reads TGTGCCATCAGTGGGTCGGGAGTGGCCGGGGAGCTGTTTTTT.

This clonotype was detected ten times or more. V is TRBV6-1 and J is TRBJ1-1; 9 bases are a match to TRBD1. The CDR3 spans 17 residues. Germline loops: CDR1 MNHNS, CDR2 SASEGT. After removal of 5 bases from V and 6 bases from J, the junction contained 16 bases not matched to a gene. CDR3 region: CASSKPGQGSSGAEAFF. CDR3 nucleotide sequence: TGTGCCAGCAGTAAGCCGGGACAGGGAAGCTCGGGCGCTGAAGCTTTCTTT.

This chain links TRBV7-9 with TRBJ2-6, with D hard to call. Trimming stripped 7 bases from V and 1 base from J, with 11 bases between. The CDR3 loop spans 15 amino acids. CDR1 and CDR2 from the germline V gene are SEHNR and FQNEAQ (reference sequence). CDR3 in amino acids: CASNEDVSGANVLTF. The CDR3 region has the DNA TGTGCCAGCAACGAGGACGTTTCTGGGGCCAACGTCCTGACTTTC.

The genes are TRBV5-5 and TRBJ2-4; tentatively, D is TRBD1 (6 bases). The CDR3 is made up of 17 amino acids. Trimming removed 0 bases from V and 0 bases from J, with 13 bases in between. From germline, CDR1 is SGHKS and CDR2 YYEKEE (reference sequence). The chain's CDR3 is CASSLVGTGPAKNIQYF. CDR3 nucleotide sequence: TGTGCCAGCAGCTTGGTCGGAACAGGGCCAGCCAAAAACATTCAGTACTTC.

The chain is built from TRBV19 and TRBJ1-5; TRBD1 might be the D (6 bases). The germline gives CDR1 LNHDA, CDR2 SQIVND (reference sequence). V lost 7 bases, J lost 6 bases, and 25 bases lay in between. This CDR3 is 17 amino acids long. This CDR3 reads CASKLSGMYRVGQPQHF. CDR3 sequence (DNA): TGTGCCAGTAAACTATCCGGGATGTACAGGGTGGGTCAGCCCCAGCATTTT.

V is TRBV20-1 and J is TRBJ2-7; 7 bases fit TRBD2. The CDR3 covers 15 residues. CDR1 and CDR2 (germline): DFQATT, SNEGSKA (reference sequence). The trim removed 0 bases at V and 2 bases at J, leaving 7 bases unmatched. CDR3 residues: CSARDPGRVAYEQYF. CDR3 DNA: TGCAGTGCTAGAGATCCGGGGAGGGTGGCCTACGAGCAGTACTTC.

This clonotype has more than one count but fewer than ten. V usage is TRBV5-6 and J usage is TRBJ2-1; the D is unclear. The V gene's germline CDR1 is SGHDT and CDR2 YYEEEE. The CDR3 is made up of 15 amino acids. The V gene lost 10 bases and the J gene lost 3 bases, with 20 bases spanning the gap. The CDR3 region has the DNA TGTGCCTCCGGAACGGTAGTGACGAACTACAATGAGCAGTTCTTC. Translated, it gives CASGTVVTNYNEQFF. The full variable domain, in which reference TRBV5-6 and TRBJ2-1 provide the parts outside the CDR3, is DAGVTQSPTHLIKTRGQQVTLRCSPKSGHDTVSWYQQALGQGPQFIFQYYEEEERQRGNFPDRFSGHQFPNYSSELNVNALLLGDSALYLCASGTVVTNYNEQFFGPGTRLTVL.

This clonotype has at least ten counts. The V gene is TRBV7-2, the J gene TRBJ2-1, with D possibly matching TRBD2 (6 bases). The CDR3 length is 15 residues. Trimming stripped 3 bases from V and 2 bases from J, with 11 bases between. Germline V gene lookup returns CDR1 SGHTA and CDR2 FQGNSA. The chain's CDR3 is CASSFSGPPYNEQFF. The CDR3 DNA reads as TGTGCCAGCAGCTTTAGCGGCCCCCCCTACAATGAGCAGTTCTTC.

In this sample, this clonotype turned up a few times. CDR3 region: CASSSRGGMTDTQYF. In nucleotides, the CDR3 is TGCGCCAGCAGCTCTCGCGGGGGAATGACAGATACGCAGTATTTT. The chain employs TRBV4-3 and TRBJ2-3; the match to TRBD2 covers 7 bases. J lost 3 bases, V lost 5 bases, and 8 bases had no gene match. There are 15 residues in the CDR3. Germline V gives CDR1 LGHNA, CDR2 YSLEER.